The present T cell receptor (beta chain) was sequenced within a study of Ad26.COV2.S vaccination and SARS-CoV-2 variants. Study-wide context: The vaccine Ad26.COV2.S was put into the muscle once, or twice with 56 days between. Notes on the study in general: Researchers cautioned that TCR breadth and depth analyses may have underestimated total T cell responses. Higher spike-specific TCR breadth was found in vaccine recipients than in placebo recipients.

Treatment here: about 20 received Ad26.COV2.S at low or high dose, single or two shots; 5 received placebo; per-sample allocation not given. The samples date from day 63 after the first vaccine or placebo injection. Turning to this clone: The antigen remains undetermined.

The table came from immunoSEQ multiplex PCR; TCRdb's copy has only in-frame clones and leaves some out. This table has more than 300,000 clones, just under 85% appearing once. J lost 2 bases, V lost 4 bases, and 2 bases had no gene match. The germline CDR1 and CDR2 sequences are SGHVS and FQNEAQ. The CDR3 has 14 amino acids. Sample: peripheral blood, taken in a trial of Ad26.COV2.S vaccine versus placebo. The chain uses TRBV7-8 and TRBJ2-5; 9 positions agree with TRBD1. The receptor was derived from a person between 18 and 65 years old who received the Ad26.COV2.S COVID-19 vaccine or a placebo. CDR3 protein: CASSSGQGQETQYF. DNA of the CDR3: TGTGCCAGCAGCTCTGGACAGGGGCAAGAGACCCAGTACTTC. The full variable domain, with the rest looked up from reference TRBV7-8 and TRBJ2-5, is GAGVSQSPRYKVAKRGQDVALRCDPISGHVSLFWYQQALGQGPEFLTYFQNEAQLDKSGLPSDRFFAERPEGSVSTLKIQRTQQEDSAVYLCASSSGQGQETQYFGPGTRLLVL.